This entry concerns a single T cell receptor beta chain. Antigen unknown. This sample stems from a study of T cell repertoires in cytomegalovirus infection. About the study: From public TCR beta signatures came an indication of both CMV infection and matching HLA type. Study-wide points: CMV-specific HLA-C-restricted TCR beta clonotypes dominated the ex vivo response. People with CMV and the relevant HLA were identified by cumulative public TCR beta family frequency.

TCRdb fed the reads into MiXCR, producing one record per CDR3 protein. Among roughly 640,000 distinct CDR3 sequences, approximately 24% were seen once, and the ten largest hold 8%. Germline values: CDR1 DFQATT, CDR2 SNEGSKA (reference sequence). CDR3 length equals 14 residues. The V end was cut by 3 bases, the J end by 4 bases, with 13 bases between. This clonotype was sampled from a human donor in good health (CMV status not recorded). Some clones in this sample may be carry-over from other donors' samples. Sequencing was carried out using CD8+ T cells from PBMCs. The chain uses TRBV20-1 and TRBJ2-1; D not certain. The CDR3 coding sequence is TGCAGTGCTAGTTTCAGGTCGCGATACAATGAGCAGTTCTTC. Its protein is CSASFRSRYNEQFF.